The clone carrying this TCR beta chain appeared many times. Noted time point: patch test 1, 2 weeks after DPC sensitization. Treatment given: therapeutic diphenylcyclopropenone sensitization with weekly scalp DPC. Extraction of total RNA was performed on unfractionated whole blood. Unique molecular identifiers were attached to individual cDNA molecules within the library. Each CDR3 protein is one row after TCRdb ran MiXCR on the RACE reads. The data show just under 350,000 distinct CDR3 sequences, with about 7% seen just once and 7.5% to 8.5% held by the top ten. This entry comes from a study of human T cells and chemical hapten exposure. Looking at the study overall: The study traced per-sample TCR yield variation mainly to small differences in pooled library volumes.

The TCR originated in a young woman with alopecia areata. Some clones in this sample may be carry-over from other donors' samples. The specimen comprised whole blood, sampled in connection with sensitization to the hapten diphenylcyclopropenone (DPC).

CDR3 bases: TGTGCCAGCAGCCTTAGCGGGGTCCCAGAGACCCAGTACTTC. It translates to CASSLSGVPETQYF. The genes are TRBV11-2 and TRBJ2-5; 8 nucleotides align to TRBD2. This CDR3 is built from 14 residues. CDR1 is SGHAT, CDR2 FQNNGV, per germline. V gave up 5 bases and J gave up 4 bases; unmatched junction bases: 6.